This TCR beta chain was obtained from a study of regulatory T cells in long-lasting Graves disease. Building of the TCR beta libraries involved iRepertoire HTBI primers and Arm-PCR of CDR3 regions. TCRdb re-derived calls from the multiplex PCR reads in MiXCR, one entry per CDR3 protein. Among about 560,000 distinct CDR3 sequences, 15% to 20% were seen once, and the ten largest hold more than 10%. This clonotype has ten or more counts. Time point meaning: newly diagnosed GD, antithyroid drugs for less than 3 months. The TCR library was made from RNA that had been extracted from PBMCs in TRIzol. Trimming left V 0 bases short and J 5 bases short, with 11 bases between. This CDR3 has 14 residues. CDR1 MNHEY and CDR2 SVGEGT come from the germline V gene. These data also featured in a second study, about T cells in Graves' hyperthyroidism and ophthalmopathy. From that report: During a first-round RT-PCR of the TCR CDR3, the HTBI primer set was used.

The TCR sequence derives from a man between 18 and 29 years old with Graves disease. The chain is built from TRBV6-2 or TRBV6-3 and TRBJ2-7, with TRBD2 as a possible D gene (7 bases). The material was peripheral blood mononuclear cells (PBMCs), obtained at new diagnosis, from a patient treated with antithyroid drugs. The CDR3 is CASSYSRGANEQYF. DNA of the CDR3: TGTGCCAGCAGTTACTCCCGGGGGGCGAACGAGCAGTACTTC.